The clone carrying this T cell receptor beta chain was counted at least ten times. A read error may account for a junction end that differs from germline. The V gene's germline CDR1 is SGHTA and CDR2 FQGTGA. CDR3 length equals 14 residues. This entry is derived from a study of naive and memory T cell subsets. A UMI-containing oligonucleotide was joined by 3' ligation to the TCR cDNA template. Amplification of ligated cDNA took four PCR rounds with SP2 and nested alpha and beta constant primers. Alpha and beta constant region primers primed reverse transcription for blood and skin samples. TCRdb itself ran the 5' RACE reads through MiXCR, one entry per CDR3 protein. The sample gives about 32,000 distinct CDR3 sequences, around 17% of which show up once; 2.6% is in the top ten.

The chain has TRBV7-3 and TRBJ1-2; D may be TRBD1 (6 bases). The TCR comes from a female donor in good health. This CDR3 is CASSPRGRVYGDTF. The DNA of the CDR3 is TGTGCCAGCAGCCCCCGGGGGCGGGTGTATGGCGACACCTTC. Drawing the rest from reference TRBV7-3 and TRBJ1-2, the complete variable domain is GAGVSQTPSNKVTEKGKYVELRCDPISGHTALYWYRQSLGQGPEFLIYFQGTGAADDSGLPNDRFFAVRPEGSVSTLKIQRTERGDSAVYLCASSPRGRVYGDTFGSGTRLTVV.